These T cell receptor beta chains were read from a single sample in a study of cytomegalovirus exposure and HLA in healthy donors. The method was immunoSEQ multiplex PCR; TCRdb's version includes in-frame clones alone and lacks a portion of them. Here the sample spans 99,000 or so clones, about three quarters being singletons. The sequenced sample was PBMCs. These TCRs come from a woman in her thirties or forties in good health and CMV-seropositive. CDR3s leave out the opening cysteine and the closing phenylalanine or tryptophan. The order of the fields is J gene, V gene, CDR3 protein.

>TRBJ1-1|TRBV2
ASHINYQTEAF
>TRBJ2-5|TRBV7-8
ATCRDLQETQY
>TRBJ2-7|TRBV6-1
ASSEFRSYEQY
>TRBJ2-2|TRBV4-3
ASSLLVGDTGELF
>TRBJ1-1|TRBV27
ASSRGFEAF
>TRBJ2-5|TRBV27
ASSPWGSGGTKETQY
>TRBJ1-2|TRBV6-4
ASRPEPVFLYGYT
>TRBJ1-2|TRBV14
ASSQDGGRAYGGYT
>TRBJ1-3|TRBV4-3
ASSQDLRAGGGNTIY
>TRBJ1-1|TRBV2
ASSELNSQAF
>TRBJ2-7|TRBV4-1
ASSQGTVNSYEQY
>TRBJ2-7|TRBV2
ASSPGTGVYEQY
>TRBJ2-1|TRBV18
ASSPPFGGPVYNEQF
>TRBJ1-4|TRBV5-5
ASSTDREHEKLF
>TRBJ2-3|TRBV5-4
ASSLGNLRDTQY
>TRBJ2-7|TRBV19
ASRTGSAGYEQY
>TRBJ2-7|TRBV5-1
ASSSLMRQGLYEQY
>TRBJ1-1|TRBV28
ASSPQGVLNTEAF
>TRBJ2-3|TRBV27
ASSPSSGRTDTQY
>TRBJ1-5|TRBV19
ASSIRGGRDPCH
>TRBJ2-7|TRBV5-6
ASSRGQGGGYEQY
>TRBJ1-3|TRBV25-1
ASTSTGGNTIY
>TRBJ2-5|TRBV9
ASSAGRLAGGRTETQY
>TRBJ1-5|TRBV18
ASSPTDVDQPQH
>TRBJ2-3|TRBV4-2
ASSRISGGSTSTDTQY
>TRBJ2-1|TRBV19
AAGSYNEQF
>TRBJ2-7|TRBV6-1
ASDFWGDSSYEQY
>TRBJ2-4|TRBV4-3
ASSLTDRAANIQY
>TRBJ2-7|TRBV5-1
ASSLDPGTASSYEQY
>TRBJ2-7|TRBV5-1
ASSRTGDSYEQY
>.|TRBV4-2
ASSKQSGGEQY
>TRBJ2-1|TRBV10-3
AISGTGVSLQF
>TRBJ2-3|TRBV5-1
ASSLVGGSTQY
>TRBJ1-2|TRBV16
ASSQSEPPMDGYT
>TRBJ2-3|TRBV10-1
ASSDEGLAGSTDTQY
>TRBJ1-1|TRBV7-9
ASSLVPGSDTEAF
>TRBJ2-5|TRBV5-4
ASSPGLAGVETQY
>TRBJ1-6|TRBV7-2
ASSSRFNSPLH
>TRBJ1-1|TRBV28
ASSLFGVDSTEAF
>TRBJ2-7|TRBV6-5
ASSCSACEQY
>TRBJ2-5|TRBV27
ASSYRGVQETQY
>TRBJ2-7|TRBV5-1
ASSNRDRDFNEQY
>TRBJ1-5|TRBV2
ASSDLDRVGDQPQH
>TRBJ2-3|TRBV7-9
ASSLEVGPSGGLRDTQY
>TRBJ2-1|TRBV28
ASSLLRNEQF